The rows below give T cell receptor beta chains drawn from one sample of a study of CD8+ T cells in alopecia areata. The method was immunoSEQ multiplex PCR; TCRdb's version includes in-frame clones alone and lacks a portion of them. The sample lists 130,000 or so clones, around 83% seen once, with roughly 13% in the top ten. Sequences were derived from CD8+ T cells sorted from blood, sampled at week 4, from a patient treated with tofacitinib. These receptor sequences come from a human donor with alopecia areata. Each CDR3 is given with its conserved first and last residue. The D gene is left open where the match is weak. Part of the rows lack a size; the others show once, few, many or a class for expanded clones.

TRBJ2-1 | TRBV29-1 | NA | TRBD2 | 17 | CSVVGLAGGSSYNEQFF
TRBJ2-7 | TRBV29-1 | NA | TRBD2 | 14 | CSVEVSGGAYEQYF
TRBJ2-7 | TRBV11-2 | NA | NA | 13 | CASSSGPSGEQYF
TRBJ2-2 | TRBV9 | NA | TRBD2 | 17 | CASSLRFSGSGAGELFF
TRBJ2-1 | TRBV5-1 | NA | NA | 14 | CASSNPDGFNEQFF
TRBJ1-1 | TRBV7-8 | NA | TRBD1 | 12 | CASSRDRVEAFF
TRBJ1-1 | TRBV30 | NA | NA | 12 | CAWSSVNTEAFF
TRBJ2-7 | TRBV29-1 | NA | TRBD2 | 14 | CSVEGLAGAIEQYF
TRBJ2-7 | TRBV9 | NA | NA | 15 | CASSVEGREYDEQYF
TRBJ2-7 | TRBV27 | NA | NA | 12 | CASSLEGREQYF
TRBJ1-2 | TRBV25-1 | NA | NA | 14 | CASSADSPNYGYTF
TRBJ2-1 | TRBV2 | NA | TRBD2 | 17 | CASLSLWGTSGSNEQFF
TRBJ2-3 | TRBV9 | NA | TRBD1 | 15 | CASSAGTDPTDTQYF
TRBJ2-1 | TRBV4-1 | NA | TRBD2 | 19 | CASSQDRGSGRALYNEQFF
TRBJ2-7 | TRBV4-1 | once | NA | 16 | CASSQEGPSDTYEQYF
TRBJ1-2 | TRBV9 | NA | NA | 16 | CASSVDDQGGEEGYTF
TRBJ1-2 | TRBV27 | NA | NA | 13 | CASSLSKNYGYTF
TRBJ2-5 | TRBV7-7 | NA | TRBD2 | 15 | CASSLAGEEGETQYF
TRBJ1-2 | TRBV13 | NA | NA | 15 | CASSFSGSLSYGYTF
TRBJ2-7 | TRBV19 | NA | TRBD2 | 14 | CASSIGAGGYEQYF
TRBJ2-7 | TRBV29-1 | once | NA | 14 | CSVEVPSATYEQYF
TRBJ2-1 | TRBV4-1 | NA | NA | 15 | CASSQESTVYNEQFF
TRBJ2-1 | TRBV9 | NA | NA | 11 | CASMRNNEQFF
TRBJ2-2 | TRBV5-6 | few | TRBD1 | 17 | CASSGLRDRGDTGELFF
TRBJ2-1 | TRBV27 | NA | TRBD2 | 14 | CASSTGTSGIEQFF
TRBJ2-7 | TRBV27 | NA | NA | 17 | CASSLPPAGLLSYEQYF
TRBJ2-3 | TRBV27 | NA | NA | 15 | CASSLEQGRTDTQYF
TRBJ2-5 | TRBV5-1 | NA | NA | 15 | CASSLTGSSGETQYF
TRBJ2-3 | TRBV27 | NA | NA | 15 | CASSSRTGSTDTQYF
TRBJ2-7 | TRBV6-6 | NA | NA | 13 | CASSHGKIYEQYF
TRBJ1-1 | TRBV4-1 | NA | TRBD1 | 13 | CASSLGQGGEAFF
TRBJ2-7 | TRBV4-1 | NA | TRBD1 | 15 | CASSQTGGRPYEQYF
TRBJ2-5 | TRBV5-6 | NA | NA | 15 | CASTNGPPPQETQYF
TRBJ2-2 | TRBV4-1 | NA | NA | 17 | CASSSREGDRSTGELFF
TRBJ1-1 | TRBV9 | NA | NA | 15 | CASSVAESNYAEAFF
TRBJ2-5 | TRBV13 | NA | NA | 14 | CASSGASRGETQYF
TRBJ2-7 | TRBV7-9 | NA | NA | 15 | CASSSGGAASYEQYF
TRBJ1-1 | TRBV7-9 | NA | NA | 12 | CASSQGYTEAFF
TRBJ1-2 | TRBV29-1 | NA | TRBD1 | 17 | CSVARRLPGTANYGYTF
TRBJ2-5 | TRBV10-2 | NA | NA | 12 | CASSDWGETQYF
TRBJ1-5 | TRBV4-1 | NA | NA | 15 | CASRVTEDSNQPQHF
TRBJ2-4 | TRBV29-1 | NA | NA | 10 | CSVGGGIQYF
TRBJ1-1 | TRBV5-1 | NA | NA | 14 | CASSPPDGATEAFF
TRBJ2-1 | TRBV7-2 | NA | TRBD2 | 15 | CASSLGAGTYNEQFF
TRBJ1-2 | TRBV19 | NA | TRBD1 | 14 | CASTLTGMDYGYTF
TRBJ2-5 | TRBV2 | NA | NA | 17 | CASSDGGATTPLETQYF
TRBJ2-6 | TRBV11-2 | NA | NA | 16 | CASSLDRGSGANVLTF
TRBJ2-7 | TRBV28 | NA | TRBD2 | 16 | CASRPGDYPPHYEQYF
TRBJ2-3 | TRBV30 | NA | NA | 16 | CAWTNQGPGGTDTQYF
TRBJ2-5 | TRBV27 | NA | NA | 17 | CASSLFPPRGGGETQYF
TRBJ2-1 | TRBV6-5 | NA | NA | 12 | CASSNPGHEQFF
TRBJ1-2 | TRBV29-1 | NA | TRBD1 | 13 | CSVHGQANYGYTF
TRBJ2-6 | TRBV29-1 | NA | NA | 11 | CSVIRANVLTF
TRBJ2-3 | TRBV30 | NA | TRBD1 | 15 | CAWTSGQTSTDTQYF